This T cell receptor beta chain is from a study of cytomegalovirus exposure and HLA in healthy donors. General observations from the study: With high specificity and sensitivity, the classifier reportedly diagnosed cytomegalovirus status. Altogether, 164 TCR beta chains were recorded as cytomegalovirus-associated. One later analysis, an examination of the 90 to 150 validation repertoires, found that first-cohort TCR clusters tended to co-occur in them.

The CDR3 contains 14 residues. In germline, CDR1 is MDHEN, CDR2 SYDVKM. The trim removed 4 bases at V and 7 bases at J, leaving 8 bases unmatched. Concerning this clone: The target antigen is unknown.

Data came from immunoSEQ multiplex PCR; TCRdb stores just in-frame clones and leaves some out. The table lists about 98,000 clones, around 85% of them singletons. The clonotype originates from a woman aged 25 to 39 in good health and CMV-seronegative. This chain joins TRBV28 and TRBJ2-7, with 9 bases matching TRBD2. Input material: PBMCs. The CDR3 region is CASSSAGGEVEQYF. CDR3 in DNA: TGTGCCAGCAGTTCCGCGGGGGGGGAGGTGGAGCAGTACTTC.